These 29 T cell receptor beta chains originate from one sample sequenced in a study of CXCR3-negative and CXCR3-positive naive CD8 T cells. Through 5' RACE with UMI labels, the TRB cDNA libraries were prepared. No DNA is given; TCRdb re-called the 5' RACE reads and lists each CDR3 protein once. The sample shows 150,000 or so distinct CDR3 sequences, and around 0.5% sits with its ten largest clones. The sequenced material came from naive CXCR3- CD8+ T cells from blood. Described subset: CD45RO-CCR7+CD27+CD95- naive CD8+ T cells lacking CXCR3 (TNR3-). Source of these receptors: a human donor in good health. Some clones in this sample may be carry-over from other donors' samples.

V is TRBV7-9 and J is TRBJ2-5. Germline V gene sequence: CDR1 SEHNR, CDR2 FQNEAQ (reference sequence). This CDR3 contains 11 residues. The CDR3 loop reads CASSSSSAQYF.

The chain is built from TRBV19 and TRBJ1-5. CDR3 length: 12 residues. Looked up from germline, CDR1 is LNHDA and CDR2 is SQIVND (reference sequence). CDR3 amino acids: CATQGWQQPQHF. Looking up the rest from reference TRBV19 and TRBJ1-5 gives the full variable domain: DGGITQSPKYLFRKEGQNVTLSCEQNLNHDAMYWYRQDPGQGLRLIYYSQIVNDFQKGDIAEGYSVSREKKESFPLTVTSAQKNPTAFYLCATQGWQQPQHFGDGTRLSIL.

The J gene is TRBJ1-1, the V gene TRBV4-2; the TCRdb call, TRBD1, lacks DNA for checking. Germline V CDR1 and CDR2: LGHNA, YNFKEQ. CDR3 length: 15 residues. CDR3 amino acids: CASSQNWGLNTEAFF.

The J gene is TRBJ2-7, the V gene TRBV7-2. Germline lookup yields CDR1 SGHTA and CDR2 FQGNSA. The CDR3 extends over 15 amino acids. The CDR3 loop reads CASSLGLPNLLEQYF.

This chain joins TRBV6-6 and TRBJ2-6; TCRdb's D call of TRBD2 is untestable without DNA. The CDR3 covers 15 residues. Per the germline V gene, CDR1 is MNHNY and CDR2 is SVGAGI (reference sequence). This CDR3 is CASSFEGSGANVLTF.

The V gene is TRBV11-2, the J gene TRBJ2-3. CDR1 and CDR2 (germline): SGHAT, FQNNGV. The CDR3 is 15 residues long. CDR3 region: CASSLAFGSTDTQYF.

The chain recombines TRBV15 with TRBJ2-7; TCRdb proposes TRBD2, but this gene call is untestable without DNA. CDR1 and CDR2 from the germline V gene are LNHNV and YYDKDF (reference sequence). The CDR3 is 17 amino acids. The CDR3 loop is CATSREGGLAGKHEQYF.

The rearrangement uses TRBV10-3 and TRBJ2-7; TCRdb lists TRBD2, though no DNA is available to test this call. The CDR3 totals 18 residues. The germline V gene encodes CDR1 ENHRY and CDR2 SYGVKD. The CDR3 loop reads CAISESGASGRSGYEQYF.

The gene calls are TRBV29-1 and TRBJ2-2. In germline, CDR1 is SQVTM, CDR2 ANQGSEA. This CDR3 is 13 amino acids long. The CDR3 region is CSVGTGNTGELFF.

This chain joins TRBV3-1 and TRBJ1-5; the TCRdb call, TRBD1, lacks DNA for checking. CDR1 is LGHDT and CDR2 is YNNKEL in the germline V gene (reference sequence). This CDR3 has 15 residues. The CDR3 loop is CASSQKTGAGQPQHF.

The V call is TRBV19, the J call TRBJ2-1; there is no DNA to check the TCRdb D call of TRBD1. The V gene's germline CDR1 is LNHDA and CDR2 SQIVND (reference sequence). The CDR3 contains 14 residues. The CDR3 region is CASSIVAGDNEQFF. The full variable domain, its missing parts supplied by reference TRBV19 and TRBJ2-1, is DGGITQSPKYLFRKEGQNVTLSCEQNLNHDAMYWYRQDPGQGLRLIYYSQIVNDFQKGDIAEGYSVSREKKESFPLTVTSAQKNPTAFYLCASSIVAGDNEQFFGPGTRLTVL.

The chain uses TRBV28 and TRBJ2-4; TCRdb's assignment of TRBD1 cannot be checked, as there is no DNA. The germline V gene encodes CDR1 MDHEN and CDR2 SYDVKM. This CDR3 spans 18 amino acids. The CDR3: CASSLDRGRRSAKNIQYF.

CDR3 amino acids: CASSLDEAGGLGDTQYF. The chain joins TRBV11-3 to TRBJ2-3; as DNA is missing, the TRBD1 call by TCRdb cannot be tested. Germline V gene sequence: CDR1 SGHNT, CDR2 YENEEA. The CDR3 has 17 amino acids.

This chain connects TRBV27 to TRBJ2-7. The CDR3 is 14 amino acids. CDR1 MNHEY and CDR2 SMNVEV come from the germline V gene (reference sequence). The CDR3 loop is CASSRGVGFYEQYF.

The gene calls are TRBV6-5 and TRBJ1-1. CDR1 and CDR2 (germline): MNHEY, SVGAGI. This CDR3 is 14 amino acids long. CDR3 amino acids: CASSYLDMNTEAFF.

The chain combines TRBV7-8 with TRBJ2-2; the D call from TCRdb, TRBD2, cannot be confirmed without DNA. This CDR3 comprises 19 residues. Germline V gene sequence: CDR1 SGHVS, CDR2 FQNEAQ. This CDR3 reads CASSRVYGSSGTNTGELFF.

The chain links TRBV9 to TRBJ2-7; the TRBD1 assignment by TCRdb is unverifiable without DNA. From germline, CDR1 is SGDLS and CDR2 YYNGEE. The CDR3 consists of 15 residues. The CDR3 is CASSEGGGGAYEQYF.

The chain uses TRBV12-3 or TRBV12-4 and TRBJ2-7. The CDR3 runs to 11 residues. The CDR3 protein is CASGWNDEQYF.

The rearrangement uses TRBV5-1 and TRBJ2-1; TCRdb lists TRBD1, though no DNA is available to test this call. The CDR3 consists of 16 residues. The V gene's germline CDR1 is SGHRS and CDR2 YFSETQ. The CDR3 spells CASRSDRRFSYNEQFF. Based on the CDR3 plus reference TRBV5-1 and TRBJ2-1, the full variable domain is KAGVTQTPRYLIKTRGQQVTLSCSPISGHRSVSWYQQTPGQGLQFLFEYFSETQRNKGNFPGRFSGRQFSNSRSEMNVSTLELGDSALYLCASRSDRRFSYNEQFFGPGTRLTVL.

V and J are TRBV30 and TRBJ1-1; the TCRdb D gene call, TRBD1, has no DNA to confirm it. Germline V gives CDR1 GTSNPN, CDR2 SVGIG (reference sequence). The CDR3 has 15 amino acids. Here the CDR3 reads CAWSVQDRENTEAFF.

The V call is TRBV29-1, the J call TRBJ2-6. In germline, CDR1 is SQVTM, CDR2 ANQGSEA. This CDR3 spans 14 amino acids. This chain's CDR3 is CSVKQETGANVLTF.

The rearrangement uses TRBV29-1 and TRBJ2-7; the TCRdb call, TRBD1, lacks DNA for checking. CDR1 and CDR2 from the germline V gene are SQVTM and ANQGSEA. The CDR3 covers 12 residues. The CDR3 spells CSALGITHEQYF.

This chain links TRBV7-9 with TRBJ2-7; TCRdb lists TRBD1, though no DNA is available to test this call. Looked up from germline, CDR1 is SEHNR and CDR2 is FQNEAQ (reference sequence). This CDR3 spans 13 amino acids. This chain's CDR3 is CASSHPGASEQYF. The complete variable domain, with remaining parts taken from reference TRBV7-9 and TRBJ2-7, reads DTGVSQNPRHKITKRGQNVTFRCDPISEHNRLYWYRQTLGQGPEFLTYFQNEAQLEKSRLLSDRFSAERPKGSFSTLEIQRTEQGDSAMYLCASSHPGASEQYFGPGTRLTVT.

The chain has TRBV14 and TRBJ2-1; without DNA, the TCRdb call of TRBD2 cannot be checked. In germline, CDR1 is SGHDN, CDR2 FVKESK. The CDR3 is made up of 16 amino acids. The CDR3 protein is CASSPRETSAYNEQFF. Variable domain in full (rest from reference TRBV14 and TRBJ2-1): EAGVTQFPSHSVIEKGQTVTLRCDPISGHDNLYWYRRVMGKEIKFLLHFVKESKQDESGMPNNRFLAERTGGTYSTLKVQPAELEDSGVYFCASSPRETSAYNEQFFGPGTRLTVL.

The chain uses TRBV27 and TRBJ1-1; TCRdb indicates TRBD1, and absent DNA this call remains unverified. The CDR3 contains 14 residues. Germline V lookup: CDR1 MNHEY, CDR2 SMNVEV (reference sequence). CDR3 region: CASSSGTGFTEAFF.

The rearrangement joins TRBV29-1 to TRBJ2-2; TCRdb's D gene call, TRBD1, goes unchecked for lack of DNA. This CDR3 is built from 15 residues. Germline V gives CDR1 SQVTM, CDR2 ANQGSEA. CDR3 loop: CSVGSLAGVAGELFF.

The chain carries TRBV12-3 or TRBV12-4 and TRBJ2-1. The CDR3 is 13 amino acids. CDR3 in amino acids: CASSQKIYNEQFF.

The V gene is TRBV20-1, the J gene TRBJ2-7; TCRdb selects TRBD1, and the lack of DNA leaves this call unchecked. The CDR3 covers 13 residues. From germline, CDR1 is DFQATT and CDR2 SNEGSKA (reference sequence). The CDR3 is CSAAAGYPYEQYF.

J is TRBJ1-2 and V is TRBV5-1. The CDR3 is 11 amino acids. Germline V gene lookup returns CDR1 SGHRS and CDR2 YFSETQ. CDR3 amino acids: CASSLALGATF.